This TCR beta chain was profiled in a study of long-term antiretroviral therapy in people with HIV. Germline loops: CDR1 DFQATT, CDR2 SNEGSKA (reference sequence). V gave up 6 bases and J gave up 6 bases, with 11 bases separating them. The length of the CDR3 is 11 residues. The assay used was immunoSEQ (version v3.0), run at survey level. Libraries were prepared by immunoSEQ multiplex PCR; TCRdb keeps only in-frame clonotypes and omits some of them. The sample yields fewer than 35,000 clones, around 85% seen once. The V and J genes are TRBV20-1 and TRBJ1-2, with a possible D match to TRBD1 (6 bases). This receptor was taken from a man aged 35 to 55 with HIV. The sequencing here drew on unsorted PBMCs, taken 3 years after starting antiretroviral therapy. The CDR3 loop is CSALQGDGYTF. In DNA form, the CDR3 reads TGCAGTGCCCTACAGGGTGATGGCTACACCTTC.